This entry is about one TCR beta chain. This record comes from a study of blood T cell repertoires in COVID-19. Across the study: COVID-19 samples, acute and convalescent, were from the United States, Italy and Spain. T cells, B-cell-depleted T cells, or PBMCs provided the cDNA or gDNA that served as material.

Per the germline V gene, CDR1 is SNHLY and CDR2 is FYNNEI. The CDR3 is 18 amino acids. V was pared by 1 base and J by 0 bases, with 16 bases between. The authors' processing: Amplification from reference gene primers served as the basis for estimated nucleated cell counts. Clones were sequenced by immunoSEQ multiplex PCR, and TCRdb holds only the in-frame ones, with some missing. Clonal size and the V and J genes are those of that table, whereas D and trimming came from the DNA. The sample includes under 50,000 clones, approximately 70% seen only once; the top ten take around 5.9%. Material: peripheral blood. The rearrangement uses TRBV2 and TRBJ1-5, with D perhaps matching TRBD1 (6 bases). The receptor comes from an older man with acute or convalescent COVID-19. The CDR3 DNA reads TGTGCCAGCAGTGAAGTAACAGGGATACCGCTTAGCAATCAGCCCCAGCATTTT. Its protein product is CASSEVTGIPLSNQPQHF.